This passage covers 25 T cell receptor beta chains from one sample sequenced in a study of cytomegalovirus exposure and HLA in healthy donors. PCR employed 60 Vbeta and 13 Jbeta primers. Only in-frame clones appear in the TCRdb table, and some are missing; sequencing was by immunoSEQ multiplex PCR. The table lists 130,000 to 150,000 clones, approximately 83% of them singletons. The sample was PBMCs. The source of these receptors is a woman between 40 and 55 years old in good health and CMV-seronegative.

The chain is built from TRBV6-5 and TRBJ2-7; TRBD2 might be the D (6 bases). V lost 0 bases to trimming and J lost 2 bases, with 11 bases between them. The CDR3 is made up of 15 amino acids. Germline V gene lookup returns CDR1 MNHEY and CDR2 SVGAGI. The CDR3 DNA is TGTGCCAGCAGTTACTCGAAGGGGACTCCCTACGAGCAGTACTTC. It codes for CASSYSKGTPYEQYF.

This chain uses TRBV6-6 with TRBJ1-1; TRBD1 matches 8 bases. The germline V gene encodes CDR1 MNHNY and CDR2 SVGAGI (reference sequence). There are 15 residues in the CDR3. The V and J ends lost 5 bases and 4 bases, in that order; junction bases with no gene match: 9. The CDR3 nucleotides read TGTGCCAGCAGTCATCTACAGGGGGGCGGCACTGAAGCTTTCTTT. It specifies CASSHLQGGGTEAFF.

V is TRBV29-1 and J is TRBJ1-2, with a weak D call TRBD1 (5 bases). Between the trimmed V and J ends, which lost 2 bases and 2 bases, there was a span of 12 bases. The CDR3 totals 14 residues. CDR1 is SQVTM, CDR2 ANQGSEA, per germline. DNA of the CDR3: TGCAGCGTTGAACAAGACAGACCAAACTATGGCTACACCTTC. Encoded protein: CSVEQDRPNYGYTF. Based on the CDR3 plus reference TRBV29-1 and TRBJ1-2, the full variable domain is SAVISQKPSRDICQRGTSLTIQCQVDSQVTMMFWYRQQPGQSLTLIATANQGSEATYESGFVIDKFPISRPNLTFSTLTVSNMSPEDSSIYLCSVEQDRPNYGYTFGSGTRLTVV.

The genes are TRBV9 and TRBJ2-1, with TRBD2 matching 14 bases. CDR3 length equals 15 residues. The germline V gene has CDR1 SGDLS and CDR2 YYNGEE. Unmatched junction bases numbered 4, after V lost 4 bases and J lost 7 bases. CDR3 DNA: TGTGCCAGCAGCCCAAGACTAGCGGGAGGGAATGAGCAGTTCTTC. Translation: CASSPRLAGGNEQFF.

This sequence joins TRBV27 and TRBJ1-1, with no clear D. The CDR3 consists of 16 residues. Trimming removed 2 bases at V and 8 bases at J, with 21 bases between. Germline V gene data show CDR1 as MNHEY and CDR2 as SMNVEV (reference sequence). CDR3 sequence: CASSLVFRSGLSEAFF. In nucleotides, the CDR3 is TGTGCCAGCAGTTTAGTATTCCGGTCCGGGTTGTCAGAAGCTTTCTTT.

The rearrangement links TRBV4-2 to TRBJ1-5; D might be TRBD1 (5 bases). The germline V and J ends were trimmed by 0 bases and 3 bases, with 12 bases remaining between them. The CDR3 has 16 residues. Per germline, CDR1 LGHNA and CDR2 YNFKEQ. The CDR3 DNA reads TGTGCCAGCAGCCAAGAGTGGGGGGAGGACAATCAGCCCCAGCATTTT. It is translated as CASSQEWGEDNQPQHF.

The chain uses TRBV19 and TRBJ1-4; TRBD1 agrees at 10 bases. Germline loops: CDR1 LNHDA, CDR2 SQIVND (reference sequence). The CDR3 loop spans 15 amino acids. J lost 8 bases, V lost 10 bases, and 13 bases had no gene match. The CDR3 DNA reads TGTGCCACCCGGGACAGGGGAGGTTTTAGCGAAAAACTGTTTTTT. As protein: CATRDRGGFSEKLFF.

This chain uses TRBV6-5 with TRBJ1-5; D is perhaps TRBD1 (6 bases). Deletions cut 7 bases from V and 7 bases from J, with 17 bases between. In germline, CDR1 is MNHEY, CDR2 SVGAGI. The CDR3 covers 14 residues. The CDR3 DNA is TGTGCCAGCACCCCCGCAGGGGTCGGGCAGCCCCAGCATTTT. Residues: CASTPAGVGQPQHF.

The chain recombines TRBV7-2 with TRBJ2-7; D unclear. The germline V gene has CDR1 SGHTA and CDR2 FQGNSA. This CDR3 contains 13 residues. V shed 0 bases and J shed 3 bases, with 6 bases lying between them. CDR3: CASSLAQNYEQYF. The CDR3 DNA sequence: TGTGCCAGCAGCTTAGCGCAGAACTACGAGCAGTACTTC.

This clone was seen only a few times. The chain uses TRBV5-1 and TRBJ2-7; 7 nucleotides line up with TRBD2. The CDR3 is made up of 14 amino acids. From germline, CDR1 is SGHRS and CDR2 YFSETQ. The ends lost 4 bases at V and 7 bases at J; junction bases unmatched: 11. The CDR3 sequence: CASSPPAGALEQYF. The DNA of the CDR3 is TGCGCCAGCAGCCCCCCTGCGGGAGCCTTGGAGCAGTACTTC.

The chain combines TRBV5-1 with TRBJ2-3, with TRBD2 matching over 14 bases. Per germline, CDR1 SGHRS and CDR2 YFSETQ. This CDR3 is 19 amino acids long. Unmatched junction bases numbered 8, after V lost 0 bases and J lost 2 bases. The CDR3 reads CASSLGGLAGAPPTDTQYF. CDR3 nucleotide sequence: TGCGCCAGCAGCTTGGGGGGACTAGCGGGAGCTCCCCCCACAGATACGCAGTATTTT. Based on the CDR3 plus reference TRBV5-1 and TRBJ2-3, the full variable domain is KAGVTQTPRYLIKTRGQQVTLSCSPISGHRSVSWYQQTPGQGLQFLFEYFSETQRNKGNFPGRFSGRQFSNSRSEMNVSTLELGDSALYLCASSLGGLAGAPPTDTQYFGPGTRLTVL.

V and J are TRBV6-5 and TRBJ1-1; no reliable D call. V shed 5 bases and J shed 5 bases, with 12 bases lying between them. This CDR3 has 13 residues. Germline values: CDR1 MNHEY, CDR2 SVGAGI. The CDR3 region is CASSERVWTEAFF. As DNA, the CDR3 is TGTGCCAGCAGTGAGAGGGTTTGGACTGAAGCTTTCTTT.

This clone occurred once. The J gene is TRBJ2-2, the V gene TRBV28; 10 bases line up with TRBD2. The CDR3 length is 15 residues. J lost 3 bases, V lost 8 bases, and 6 bases had no gene match. Germline V gene sequence: CDR1 MDHEN, CDR2 SYDVKM. CDR3 in amino acids: CASETSGLYTGELFF. The CDR3 DNA follows: TGTGCCAGCGAGACTAGCGGGTTGTACACCGGGGAGCTGTTTTTT. Using reference TRBV28 and TRBJ2-2 for the parts outside the CDR3, the full variable domain is DVKVTQSSRYLVKRTGEKVFLECVQDMDHENMFWYRQDPGLGLRLIYFSYDVKMKEKGDIPEGYSVSREKKERFSLILESASTNQTSMYLCASETSGLYTGELFFGEGSRLTVL.

The chain employs TRBV6-4 and TRBJ2-1; 9 bases agree with TRBD2. The CDR3 totals 16 residues. V shed 4 bases and J 6 bases; nucleotides not matched to a gene: 10. Per germline, CDR1 MRHNA and CDR2 SNTAGT. The CDR3 region is CASSVKDPSGVNEQFF. The CDR3 region has the DNA TGTGCCAGCAGTGTCAAAGATCCTAGCGGGGTCAATGAGCAGTTCTTC.

In DNA form, the CDR3 reads TGTGCCAGCTCACCACTTAGGGACAGCGAAGCTTTCTTT. Translated, it gives CASSPLRDSEAFF. The chain employs TRBV18 and TRBJ1-1, with 7 bases fitting TRBD1. After removal of 1 base from V and 8 bases from J, the junction contained 4 bases not matched to a gene. The CDR3 runs 13 residues. Germline V CDR1 and CDR2: KGHSH, LQKENI.

In this sample, this clone turned up once. The V call is TRBV18, the J call TRBJ2-5; 7 bases agree with TRBD1. Germline V lookup: CDR1 KGHSH, CDR2 LQKENI. Trimming at V came to 4 bases and at J to 2 bases, leaving 4 bases not matched to a gene. This CDR3 spans 14 amino acids. CDR3 amino acids: CASSLGQEQETQYF. CDR3 nucleotide sequence: TGTGCCAGCTCACTCGGACAGGAACAAGAGACCCAGTACTTC.

This chain connects TRBV5-1 to TRBJ2-1; 7 nucleotides agree with TRBD2. Germline trimming cut 6 bases from V and 4 bases from J; bases unmatched to any gene: 10. The CDR3 is 15 residues long. Germline CDR1 reads SGHRS; CDR2 reads YFSETQ. For the CDR3, the DNA is TGCGCCAGCACAGCCAGCGGGAACGATTACAATGAGCAGTTCTTC. As protein: CASTASGNDYNEQFF.

This rearrangement joins TRBV6-5 to TRBJ1-2; D call uncertain. V lost 2 bases, J lost 3 bases, and 13 bases lay in between. The length of the CDR3 is 15 residues. Germline CDR1 is MNHEY and CDR2 is SVGAGI. This CDR3 reads CASSYVWGDYYGYTF. CDR3 bases: TGTGCCAGCAGTTACGTGTGGGGAGACTACTATGGCTACACCTTC.

Of note for this clone: Since no conserved phenylalanine or tryptophan closes the CDR3, a read error is the likely cause. This sequence joins TRBV6-5 and TRBJ1-2; possibly TRBD1 for D (6 bases). The CDR3 spans 15 residues. V shed 10 bases and J shed 0 bases, with 18 bases lying between them. Per germline, CDR1 MNHEY and CDR2 SVGAGI. The CDR3 is CATRNNREANYGYTL. The CDR3 nucleotides read TGTGCCACCCGAAATAACAGGGAAGCTAACTATGGCTACACCCTC.

The gene calls are TRBV2 and TRBJ2-3; D might be TRBD2 (5 bases). Germline V gives CDR1 SNHLY, CDR2 FYNNEI. The CDR3 is 16 amino acids. V dropped 2 bases and J dropped 0 bases, with 12 bases sitting between them. CDR3 nucleotides: TGTGCCAGCAGTGAAAAGGCGGGTGCTAGCACAGATACGCAGTATTTT. The encoded protein is CASSEKAGASTDTQYF. Using reference TRBV2 and TRBJ2-3 for the parts outside the CDR3, the full variable domain is EPEVTQTPSHQVTQMGQEVILRCVPISNHLYFYWYRQILGQKVEFLVSFYNNEISEKSEIFDDQFSVERPDGSNFTLKIRSTKLEDSAMYFCASSEKAGASTDTQYFGPGTRLTVL.

The chain combines TRBV7-2 with TRBJ2-3; D unclear. In germline, CDR1 is SGHTA, CDR2 FQGNSA. V gave up 5 bases and J gave up 6 bases, with 9 bases separating them. The CDR3 totals 12 residues. In DNA, the CDR3 is TGTGCCAGCAGCCCGAACGGGGATACGCAGTATTTT. This sequence encodes CASSPNGDTQYF. Full variable domain (rest looked up from reference TRBV7-2 and TRBJ2-3): GAGVSQSPSNKVTEKGKDVELRCDPISGHTALYWYRQSLGQGLEFLIYFQGNSAPDKSGLPSDRFSAERTGGSVSTLTIQRTQQEDSAVYLCASSPNGDTQYFGPGTRLTVL.

The chain joins TRBV18 to TRBJ2-5; 9 bases fit TRBD2. The CDR3 length is 13 residues. Germline values: CDR1 KGHSH, CDR2 LQKENI. The junction had 4 bases not matched to a gene; V was cut back by 6 bases and J by 5 bases. CDR3 region: CASSPSGTETQYF. The DNA of the CDR3 is TGTGCCAGCTCGCCTAGCGGGACGGAGACCCAGTACTTC. The variable domain in full, completed from reference TRBV18 and TRBJ2-5, reads NAGVMQNPRHLVRRRGQEARLRCSPMKGHSHVYWYRQLPEEGLKFMVYLQKENIIDESGMPKERFSAEFPKEGPSILRIQQVVRGDSAAYFCASSPSGTETQYFGPGTRLLVL.

V gene TRBV10-1 combines with J gene TRBJ2-5; TRBD2 agrees at 10 bases. J lost 0 bases, V lost 4 bases, and 11 bases had no gene match. This CDR3 is built from 18 residues. Germline V gene lookup returns CDR1 WNHNN and CDR2 SYGVQD (reference sequence). CDR3 sequence reads: CASSASGDSGRNQETQYF. DNA for the CDR3: TGCGCCAGCAGTGCTTCGGGTGATAGCGGGAGGAACCAAGAGACCCAGTACTTC.

The rearrangement joins TRBV7-8 to TRBJ1-2, with D perhaps TRBD1 (6 bases). This CDR3 is built from 14 residues. The V end lost 1 base, the J end lost 4 bases, and 10 bases lay between the germline ends. Looked up from germline, CDR1 is SGHVS and CDR2 is FQNEAQ. CDR3 in DNA: TGTGCCAGCAGCTTAGGGGGACACAGCTATGGCTACACCTTC. The encoded protein is CASSLGGHSYGYTF.

The rearrangement links TRBV2 to TRBJ1-5; D uncertain. Trimming shortened V by 4 bases and J by 2 bases, and 12 bases separated the two germline ends. The germline CDR1 and CDR2 sequences are SNHLY and FYNNEI. CDR3 length: 15 residues. The CDR3 loop reads CASSGLGVGNQPQHF. For the CDR3, the DNA is TGTGCCAGCAGTGGTTTGGGAGTTGGCAATCAGCCCCAGCATTTT.